What follows is one T cell receptor beta chain and its context. Antigen unknown. Replicate PCRs for sorted subsets used roughly 200 ng DNA; this equaled some 30,000 T cell genomes. TCRdb's copy holds only in-frame clones and misses some; the assay was immunoSEQ multiplex PCR. The data hold roughly 2.5 million clones, with approximately 90% observed a single time. These data are taken from a study of shared clonotypes between healthy human individuals. The study's findings and limits: Generally, naive subsets (rather than memory subsets) showed larger estimated richness.

The sequence was collected from a man between 18 and 29 years old in good health. The material sequenced was naive CD4+ T cells sorted from blood. Subset here: CD45RA+ positively selected.

The CDR3 region has the DNA TGTGCCAGCAGCTATCGGAAACCGGGTCGGGAGACCCAGTACTTC. Translated: CASSYRKPGRETQYF. The chain joins TRBV5-6 to TRBJ2-5; D unclear. V gave up 3 bases and J gave up 5 bases, with 17 bases separating them. The CDR3 runs 15 residues. Germline loops: CDR1 SGHDT, CDR2 YYEEEE.